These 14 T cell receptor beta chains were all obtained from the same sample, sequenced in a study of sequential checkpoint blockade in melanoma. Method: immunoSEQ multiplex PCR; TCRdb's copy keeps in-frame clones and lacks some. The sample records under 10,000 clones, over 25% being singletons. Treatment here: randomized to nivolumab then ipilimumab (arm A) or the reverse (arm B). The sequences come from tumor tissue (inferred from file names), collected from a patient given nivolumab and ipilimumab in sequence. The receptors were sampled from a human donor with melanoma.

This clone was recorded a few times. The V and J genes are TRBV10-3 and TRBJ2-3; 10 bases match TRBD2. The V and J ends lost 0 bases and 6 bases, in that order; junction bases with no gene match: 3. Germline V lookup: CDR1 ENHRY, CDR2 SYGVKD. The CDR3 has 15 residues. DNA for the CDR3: TGTGCCATCAGTGAGTCACAGCGGGGGGGCGATACGCAGTATTTT. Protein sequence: CAISESQRGGDTQYF.

CDR3 loop: CASKVDRGAYNSPLHF. In DNA, the CDR3 is TGTGCCAGCAAGGTCGACAGGGGTGCCTATAATTCACCCCTCCACTTT. This chain uses TRBV6-8 with TRBJ1-6; 8 nucleotides agree with TRBD1. Looked up from germline, CDR1 is MNHGY and CDR2 is SAAAGT. This CDR3 region has 16 residues. V lost 7 bases and J lost 2; bases outside the gene matches: 7.

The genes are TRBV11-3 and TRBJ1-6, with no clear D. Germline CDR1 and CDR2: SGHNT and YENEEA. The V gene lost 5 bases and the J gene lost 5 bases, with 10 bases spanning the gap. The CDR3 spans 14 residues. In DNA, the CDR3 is TGTGCCAGCAGCCCCCTTGGGAATAATTCACCCCTCCACTTT. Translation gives CASSPLGNNSPLHF.

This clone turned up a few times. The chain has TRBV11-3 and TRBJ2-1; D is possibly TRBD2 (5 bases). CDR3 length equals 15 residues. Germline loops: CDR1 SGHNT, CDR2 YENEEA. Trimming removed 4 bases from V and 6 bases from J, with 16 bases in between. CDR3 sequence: CASSSLTVGGNEQFF. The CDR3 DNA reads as TGTGCCAGCAGCTCCCTGACGGTCGGAGGCAATGAGCAGTTCTTC.

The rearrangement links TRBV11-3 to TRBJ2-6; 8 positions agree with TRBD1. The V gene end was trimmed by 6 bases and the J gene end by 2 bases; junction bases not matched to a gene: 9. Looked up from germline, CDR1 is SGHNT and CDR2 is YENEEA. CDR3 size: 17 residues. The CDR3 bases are TGTGCCAGCAGTAAAACAGGGGGGAAAGCTGGGGCCAACGTCCTGACTTTC. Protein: CASSKTGGKAGANVLTF.

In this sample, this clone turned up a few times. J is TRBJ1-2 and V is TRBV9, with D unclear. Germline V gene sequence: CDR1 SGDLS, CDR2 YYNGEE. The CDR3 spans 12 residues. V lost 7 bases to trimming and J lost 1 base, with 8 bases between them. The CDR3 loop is CASRAVNYGYTF. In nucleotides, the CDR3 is TGTGCCAGCCGGGCAGTTAACTATGGCTACACCTTC.

In nucleotides, the CDR3 is TGCGCCAGCAGCATCAGGACAGGGAGGGTGGACGAGCAGTACTTC. Translating gives CASSIRTGRVDEQYF. The chain carries TRBV5-1 and TRBJ2-7; tentatively, D is TRBD1 (8 bases). The germline gives CDR1 SGHRS, CDR2 YFSETQ. The ends were cut back, 4 bases at V and 5 bases at J, with 19 bases in the middle. This CDR3 is 15 amino acids long.

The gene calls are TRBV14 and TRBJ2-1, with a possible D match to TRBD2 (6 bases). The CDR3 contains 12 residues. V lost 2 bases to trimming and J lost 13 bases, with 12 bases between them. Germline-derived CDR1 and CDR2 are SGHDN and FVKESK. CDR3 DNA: TGTGCCAGCAGCCAATCTGGGACTCTACAGTTCTTC. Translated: CASSQSGTLQFF.

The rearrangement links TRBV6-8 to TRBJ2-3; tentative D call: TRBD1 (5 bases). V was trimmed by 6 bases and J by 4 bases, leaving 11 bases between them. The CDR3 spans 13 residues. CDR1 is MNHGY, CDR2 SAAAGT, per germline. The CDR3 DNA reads TGTGCCAGCAGCGACAGAGCTCCAGATACGCAGTATTTT. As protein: CASSDRAPDTQYF.

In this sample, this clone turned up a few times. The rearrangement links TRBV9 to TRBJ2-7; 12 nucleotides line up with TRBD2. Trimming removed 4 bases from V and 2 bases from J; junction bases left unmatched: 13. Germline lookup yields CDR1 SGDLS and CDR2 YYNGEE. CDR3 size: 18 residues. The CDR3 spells CASSHGGLAGTDAYEQYF. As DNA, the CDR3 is TGTGCCAGCAGCCATGGTGGACTAGCGGGAACAGACGCCTACGAGCAGTACTTC.

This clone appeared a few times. Here the CDR3 DNA reads TGTGCCAGCAGCATGGGCGGGACCTTTACTTGGACTGAAGCTTTCTTT. Residues: CASSMGGTFTWTEAFF. This chain uses TRBV6-8 with TRBJ1-1; a possible D gene is TRBD1 (5 bases). The CDR3 loop spans 16 amino acids. Germline CDR1 reads MNHGY; CDR2 reads SAAAGT. Deletions cut 6 bases from V and 5 bases from J, with 22 bases between.

CDR3 DNA sequence: TGTGCCAGCCATGCCCAGGGATACACCGGGGAGCTGTTTTTT. It specifies CASHAQGYTGELFF. The chain uses TRBV12-5 and TRBJ2-2, with a weak D call TRBD1 (5 bases). The CDR3 extends over 14 amino acids. The germline V gene has CDR1 LGHNT and CDR2 FRNRAP.

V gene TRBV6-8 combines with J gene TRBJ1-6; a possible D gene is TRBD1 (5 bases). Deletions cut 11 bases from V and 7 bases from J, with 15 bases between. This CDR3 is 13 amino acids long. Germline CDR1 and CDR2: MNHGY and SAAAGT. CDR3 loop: CAGGLGLNSPLHF. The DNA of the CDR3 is TGTGCCGGGGGACTGGGGCTAAATTCACCCCTCCACTTT.

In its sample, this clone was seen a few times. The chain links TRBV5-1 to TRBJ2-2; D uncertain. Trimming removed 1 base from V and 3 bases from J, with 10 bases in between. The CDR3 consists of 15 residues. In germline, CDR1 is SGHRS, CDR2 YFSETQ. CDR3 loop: CASSLRARDTGELFF. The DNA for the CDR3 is TGCGCCAGCAGCTTGAGGGCACGAGACACCGGGGAGCTGTTTTTT.